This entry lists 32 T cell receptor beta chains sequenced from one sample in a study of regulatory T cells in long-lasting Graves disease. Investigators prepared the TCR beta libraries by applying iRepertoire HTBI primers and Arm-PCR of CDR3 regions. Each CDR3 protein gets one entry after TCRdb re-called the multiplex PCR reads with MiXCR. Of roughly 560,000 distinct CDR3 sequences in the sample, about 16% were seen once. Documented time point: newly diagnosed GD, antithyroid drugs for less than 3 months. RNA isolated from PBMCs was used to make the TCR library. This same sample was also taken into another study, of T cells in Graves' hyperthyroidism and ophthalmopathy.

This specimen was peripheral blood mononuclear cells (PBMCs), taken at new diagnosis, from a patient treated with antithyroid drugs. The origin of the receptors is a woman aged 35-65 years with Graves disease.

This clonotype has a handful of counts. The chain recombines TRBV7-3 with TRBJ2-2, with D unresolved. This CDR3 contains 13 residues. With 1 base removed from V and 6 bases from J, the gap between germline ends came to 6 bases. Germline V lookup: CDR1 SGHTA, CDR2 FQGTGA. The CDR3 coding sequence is TGTGCCAGCAGCTTAATAGCTTCCGGGGAGCTGTTTTTT. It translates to CASSLIASGELFF.

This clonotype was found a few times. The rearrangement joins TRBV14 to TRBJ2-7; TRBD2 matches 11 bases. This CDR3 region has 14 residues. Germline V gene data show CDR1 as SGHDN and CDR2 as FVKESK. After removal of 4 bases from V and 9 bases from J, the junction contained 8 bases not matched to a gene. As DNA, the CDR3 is TGTGCCAGCAGCCCTACTAGCGGGGGTCCCGGGCAGTACTTC. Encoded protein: CASSPTSGGPGQYF.

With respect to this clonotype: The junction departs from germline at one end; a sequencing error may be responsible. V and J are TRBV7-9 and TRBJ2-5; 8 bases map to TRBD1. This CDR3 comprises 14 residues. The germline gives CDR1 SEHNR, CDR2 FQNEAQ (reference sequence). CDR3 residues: CASSLGTGQGTQYF. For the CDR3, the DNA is TGTGCCAGCAGCCTTGGGACAGGTCAAGGGACCCAGTACTTC.

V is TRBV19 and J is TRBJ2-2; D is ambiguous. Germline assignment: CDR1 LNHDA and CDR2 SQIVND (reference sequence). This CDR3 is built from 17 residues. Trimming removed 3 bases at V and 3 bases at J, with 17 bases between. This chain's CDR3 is CASSIFGRRSDTGELFF. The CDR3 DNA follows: TGTGCCAGTAGTATTTTTGGTCGGCGGTCAGACACCGGGGAGCTGTTTTTT.

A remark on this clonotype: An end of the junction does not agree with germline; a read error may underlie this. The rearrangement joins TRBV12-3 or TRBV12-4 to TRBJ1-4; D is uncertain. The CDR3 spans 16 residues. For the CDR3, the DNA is TGTGCCAGCTATTCGGGCCTTTGGAGGGCTAATGGAAAACTGTTTTTT. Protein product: CASYSGLWRANGKLFF.

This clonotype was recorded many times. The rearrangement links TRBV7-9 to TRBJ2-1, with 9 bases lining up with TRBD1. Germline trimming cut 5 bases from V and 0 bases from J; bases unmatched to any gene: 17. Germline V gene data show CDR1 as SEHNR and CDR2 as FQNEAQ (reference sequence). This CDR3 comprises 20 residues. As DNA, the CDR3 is TGTGCCAGCAGCCCCAGGGACAGGGCAATTTTAATGGGCTCCTACAATGAGCAGTTCTTC. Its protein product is CASSPRDRAILMGSYNEQFF. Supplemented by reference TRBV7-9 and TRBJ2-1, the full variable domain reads DTGVSQNPRHKITKRGQNVTFRCDPISEHNRLYWYRQTLGQGPEFLTYFQNEAQLEKSRLLSDRFSAERPKGSFSTLEIQRTEQGDSAMYLCASSPRDRAILMGSYNEQFFGPGTRLTVL.

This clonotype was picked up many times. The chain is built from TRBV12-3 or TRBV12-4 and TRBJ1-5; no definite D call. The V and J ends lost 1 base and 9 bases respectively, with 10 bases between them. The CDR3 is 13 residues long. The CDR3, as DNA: TGTGCCAGCAGTTTAGAAACTCTCTGGCCCCAGCATTTT. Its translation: CASSLETLWPQHF.

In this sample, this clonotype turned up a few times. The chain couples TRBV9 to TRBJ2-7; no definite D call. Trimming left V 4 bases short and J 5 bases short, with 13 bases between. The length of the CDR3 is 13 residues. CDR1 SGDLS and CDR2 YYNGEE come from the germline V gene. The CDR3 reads CASSLTSVDEQYF. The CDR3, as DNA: TGTGCCAGCAGCCTTACCTCTGTGGACGAGCAGTACTTC.

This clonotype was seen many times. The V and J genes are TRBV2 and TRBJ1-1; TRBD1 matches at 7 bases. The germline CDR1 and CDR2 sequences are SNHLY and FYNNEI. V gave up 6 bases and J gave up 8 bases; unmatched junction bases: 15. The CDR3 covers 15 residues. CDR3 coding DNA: TGTGCCAGCAGCCAAACCGAGGGGGCGATTAAGGAAGCTTTCTTT. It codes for CASSQTEGAIKEAFF. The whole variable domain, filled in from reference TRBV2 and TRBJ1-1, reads EPEVTQTPSHQVTQMGQEVILRCVPISNHLYFYWYRQILGQKVEFLVSFYNNEISEKSEIFDDQFSVERPDGSNFTLKIRSTKLEDSAMYFCASSQTEGAIKEAFFGQGTRLTVV.

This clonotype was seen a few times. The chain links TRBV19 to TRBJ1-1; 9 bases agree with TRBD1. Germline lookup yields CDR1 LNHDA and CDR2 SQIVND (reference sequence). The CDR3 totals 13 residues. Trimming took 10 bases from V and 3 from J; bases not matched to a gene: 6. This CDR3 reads CATRDRDYTEAFF. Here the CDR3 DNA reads TGTGCCACCCGGGACAGGGACTACACTGAAGCTTTCTTT.

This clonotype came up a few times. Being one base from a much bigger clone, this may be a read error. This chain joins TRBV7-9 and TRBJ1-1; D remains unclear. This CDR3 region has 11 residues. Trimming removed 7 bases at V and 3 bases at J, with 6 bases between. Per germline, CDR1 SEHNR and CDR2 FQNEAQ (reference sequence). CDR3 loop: CASNGDTEAFF. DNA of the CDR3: TGTGCCAGCAACGGGGACACTGAAGCTTTCTTT.

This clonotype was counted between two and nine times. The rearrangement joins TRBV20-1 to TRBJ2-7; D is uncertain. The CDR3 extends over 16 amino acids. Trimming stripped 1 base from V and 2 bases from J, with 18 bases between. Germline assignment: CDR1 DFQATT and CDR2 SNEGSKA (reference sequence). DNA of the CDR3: TGCAGTGCTAGAGTCCCTTTAACGAAGGGTACCTACGAGCAGTACTTC. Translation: CSARVPLTKGTYEQYF.

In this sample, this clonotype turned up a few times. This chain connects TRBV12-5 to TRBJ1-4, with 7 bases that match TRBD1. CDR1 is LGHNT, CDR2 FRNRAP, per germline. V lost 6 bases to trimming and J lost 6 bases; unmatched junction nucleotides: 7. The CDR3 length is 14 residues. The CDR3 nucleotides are TGTGCTAGTGGGGTCGGACAGGCCTATGAAAAACTGTTTTTT. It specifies CASGVGQAYEKLFF.

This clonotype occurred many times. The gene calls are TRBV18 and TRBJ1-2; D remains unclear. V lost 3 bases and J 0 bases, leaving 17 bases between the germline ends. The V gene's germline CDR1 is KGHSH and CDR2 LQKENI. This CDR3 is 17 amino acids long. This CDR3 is CASSPSRSGTTNYGYTF. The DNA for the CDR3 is TGTGCCAGCTCACCTTCTCGGAGCGGCACAACTAACTATGGCTACACCTTC.

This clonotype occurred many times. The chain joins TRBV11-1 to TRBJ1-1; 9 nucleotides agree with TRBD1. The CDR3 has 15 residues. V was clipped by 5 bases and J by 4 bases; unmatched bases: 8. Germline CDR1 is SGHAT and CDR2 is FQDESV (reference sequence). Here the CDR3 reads CASSPTGTGSTEAFF. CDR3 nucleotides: TGTGCCAGCAGCCCGACCGGGACAGGGTCCACTGAAGCTTTCTTT.

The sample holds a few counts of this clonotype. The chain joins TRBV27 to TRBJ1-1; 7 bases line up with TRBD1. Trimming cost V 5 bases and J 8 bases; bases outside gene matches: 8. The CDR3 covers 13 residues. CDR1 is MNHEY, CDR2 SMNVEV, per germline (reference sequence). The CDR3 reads CASSAPGQREAFF. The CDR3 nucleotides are TGTGCCAGCAGTGCCCCGGGACAGAGAGAAGCTTTCTTT.

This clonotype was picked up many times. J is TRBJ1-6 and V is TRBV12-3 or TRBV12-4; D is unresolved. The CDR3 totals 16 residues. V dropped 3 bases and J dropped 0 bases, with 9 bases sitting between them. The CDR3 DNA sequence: TGTGCCAGCAGTTTCAAGCGGGCCTCCTATAATTCACCCCTCCACTTT. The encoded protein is CASSFKRASYNSPLHF.

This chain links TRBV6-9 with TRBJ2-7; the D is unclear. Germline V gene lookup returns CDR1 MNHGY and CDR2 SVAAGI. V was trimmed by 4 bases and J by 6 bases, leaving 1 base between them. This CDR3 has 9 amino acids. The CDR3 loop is CASSFEQYF. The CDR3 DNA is TGTGCCAGCAGTTTCGAGCAGTACTTC.

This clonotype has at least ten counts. CDR3 amino acids: CASSPGAGYGYTF. In nucleotides, the CDR3 is TGTGCCAGCAGCCCAGGGGCCGGCTATGGCTACACCTTC. The V call is TRBV7-3, the J call TRBJ1-2, with a possible D match to TRBD1 (6 bases). V gave up 5 bases and J gave up 4 bases, with 11 bases separating them. The CDR3 runs to 13 residues. Germline-derived CDR1 and CDR2 are SGHTA and FQGTGA. The full variable domain, completed using reference TRBV7-3 and TRBJ1-2, is GAGVSQTPSNKVTEKGKYVELRCDPISGHTALYWYRQSLGQGPEFLIYFQGTGAADDSGLPNDRFFAVRPEGSVSTLKIQRTERGDSAVYLCASSPGAGYGYTFGSGTRLTVV.

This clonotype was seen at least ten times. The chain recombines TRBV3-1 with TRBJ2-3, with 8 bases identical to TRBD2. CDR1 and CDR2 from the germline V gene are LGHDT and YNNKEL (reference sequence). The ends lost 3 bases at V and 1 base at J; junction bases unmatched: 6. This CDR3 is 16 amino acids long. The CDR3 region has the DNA TGTGCCAGCAGCCATGCAAGCGGGGGCCGCACAGATACGCAGTATTTT. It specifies CASSHASGGRTDTQYF.

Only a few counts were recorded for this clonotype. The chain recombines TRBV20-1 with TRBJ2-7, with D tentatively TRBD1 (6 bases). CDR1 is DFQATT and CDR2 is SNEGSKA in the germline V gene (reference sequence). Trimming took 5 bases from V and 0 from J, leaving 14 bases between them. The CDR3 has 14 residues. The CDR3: CSAEGEYSSYEQYF. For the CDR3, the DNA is TGCAGTGCTGAGGGGGAGTACTCCTCCTACGAGCAGTACTTC.

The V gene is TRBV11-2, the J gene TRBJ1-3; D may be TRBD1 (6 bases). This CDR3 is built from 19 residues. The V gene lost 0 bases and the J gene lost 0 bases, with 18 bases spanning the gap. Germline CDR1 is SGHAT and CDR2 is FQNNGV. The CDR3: CASSLERGRGSFSGNTIYF. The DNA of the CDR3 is TGTGCCAGCAGCTTAGAGCGAGGCAGGGGATCCTTCTCTGGAAACACCATATATTTT.

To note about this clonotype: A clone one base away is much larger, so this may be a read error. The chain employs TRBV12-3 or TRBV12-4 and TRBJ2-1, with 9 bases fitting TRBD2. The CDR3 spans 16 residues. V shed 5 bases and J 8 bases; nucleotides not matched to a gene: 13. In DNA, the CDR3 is TGTGCCAGCAGTCTGGGCGGGGGGGCCTTTACAGATGAGCAGTTCTTC. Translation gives CASSLGGGAFTDEQFF.

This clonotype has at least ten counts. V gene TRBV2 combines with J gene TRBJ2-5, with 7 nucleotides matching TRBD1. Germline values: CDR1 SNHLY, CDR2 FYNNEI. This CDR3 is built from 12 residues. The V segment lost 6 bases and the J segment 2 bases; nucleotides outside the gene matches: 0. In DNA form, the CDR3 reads TGTGCCAGCAGGGGACAGCAAGAGACCCAGTACTTC. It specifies CASRGQQETQYF.

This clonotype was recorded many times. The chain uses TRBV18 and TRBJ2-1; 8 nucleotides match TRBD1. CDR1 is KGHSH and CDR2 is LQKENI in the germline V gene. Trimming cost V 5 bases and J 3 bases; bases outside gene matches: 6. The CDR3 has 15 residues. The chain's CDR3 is CASSGQGPDYNEQFF. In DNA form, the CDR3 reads TGTGCCAGCTCAGGACAGGGTCCGGACTACAATGAGCAGTTCTTC.

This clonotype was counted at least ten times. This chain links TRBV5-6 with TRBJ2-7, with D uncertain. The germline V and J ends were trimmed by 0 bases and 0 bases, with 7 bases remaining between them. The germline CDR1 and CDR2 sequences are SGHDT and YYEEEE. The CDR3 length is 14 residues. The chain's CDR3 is CASSLEPSSYEQYF. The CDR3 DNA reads TGTGCCAGCAGCTTGGAGCCAAGCTCCTACGAGCAGTACTTC. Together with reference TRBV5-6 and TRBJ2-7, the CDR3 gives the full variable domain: DAGVTQSPTHLIKTRGQQVTLRCSPKSGHDTVSWYQQALGQGPQFIFQYYEEEERQRGNFPDRFSGHQFPNYSSELNVNALLLGDSALYLCASSLEPSSYEQYFGPGTRLTVT.

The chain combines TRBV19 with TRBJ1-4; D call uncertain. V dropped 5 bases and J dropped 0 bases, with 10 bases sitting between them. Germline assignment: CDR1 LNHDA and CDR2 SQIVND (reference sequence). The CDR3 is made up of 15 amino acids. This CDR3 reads CASSSSRATNEKLFF. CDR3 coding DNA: TGTGCCAGTAGTTCCAGCCGGGCAACTAATGAAAAACTGTTTTTT.

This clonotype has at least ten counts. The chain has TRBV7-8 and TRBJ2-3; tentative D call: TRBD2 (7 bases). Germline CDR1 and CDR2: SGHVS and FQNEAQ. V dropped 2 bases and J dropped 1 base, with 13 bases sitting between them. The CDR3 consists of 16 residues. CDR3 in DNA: TGTGCCAGCAGCTTAAACAGGGAGGGAGGCACAGATACGCAGTATTTT. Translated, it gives CASSLNREGGTDTQYF.

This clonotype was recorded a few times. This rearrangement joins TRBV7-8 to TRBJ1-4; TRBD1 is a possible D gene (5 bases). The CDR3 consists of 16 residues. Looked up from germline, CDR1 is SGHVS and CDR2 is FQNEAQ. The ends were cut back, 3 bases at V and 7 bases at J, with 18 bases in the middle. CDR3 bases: TGTGCCAGCAGCTTTCGACGTTTCGGGGCGGGTGAAAAACTGTTTTTT. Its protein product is CASSFRRFGAGEKLFF.

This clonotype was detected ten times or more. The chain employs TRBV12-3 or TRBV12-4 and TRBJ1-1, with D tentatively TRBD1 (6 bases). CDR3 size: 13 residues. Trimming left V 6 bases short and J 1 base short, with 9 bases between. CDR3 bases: TGTGCCAGCAGCCTGACAGGGAACACTGAAGCTTTCTTT. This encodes CASSLTGNTEAFF.

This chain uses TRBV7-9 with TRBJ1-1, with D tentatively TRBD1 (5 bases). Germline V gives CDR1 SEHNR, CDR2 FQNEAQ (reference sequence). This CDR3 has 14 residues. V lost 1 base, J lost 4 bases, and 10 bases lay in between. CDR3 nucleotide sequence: TGTGCCAGCAGCTTAGTAGGGGTTCGCACTGAAGCTTTCTTT. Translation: CASSLVGVRTEAFF.

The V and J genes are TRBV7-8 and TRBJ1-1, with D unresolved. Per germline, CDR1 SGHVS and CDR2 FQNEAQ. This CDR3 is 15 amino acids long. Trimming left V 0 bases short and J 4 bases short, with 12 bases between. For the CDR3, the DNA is TGTGCCAGCAGCTTAGCGGGCTCCGTGGTCACTGAAGCTTTCTTT. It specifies CASSLAGSVVTEAFF.